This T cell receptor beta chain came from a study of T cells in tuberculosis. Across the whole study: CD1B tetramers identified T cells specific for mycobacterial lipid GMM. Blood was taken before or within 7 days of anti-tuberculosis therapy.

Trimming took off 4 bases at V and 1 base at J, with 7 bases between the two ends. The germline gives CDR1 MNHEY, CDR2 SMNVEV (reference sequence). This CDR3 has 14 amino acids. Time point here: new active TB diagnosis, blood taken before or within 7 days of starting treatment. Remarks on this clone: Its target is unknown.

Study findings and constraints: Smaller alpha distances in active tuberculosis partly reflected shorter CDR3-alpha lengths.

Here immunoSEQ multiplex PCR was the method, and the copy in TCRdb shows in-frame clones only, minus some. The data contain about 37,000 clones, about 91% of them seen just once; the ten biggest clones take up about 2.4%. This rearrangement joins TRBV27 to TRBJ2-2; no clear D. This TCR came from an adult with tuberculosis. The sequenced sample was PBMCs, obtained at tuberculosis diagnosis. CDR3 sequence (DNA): TGTGCCAGCAGTTATTTCATGAACACCGGGGAGCTGTTTTTT. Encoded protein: CASSYFMNTGELFF.